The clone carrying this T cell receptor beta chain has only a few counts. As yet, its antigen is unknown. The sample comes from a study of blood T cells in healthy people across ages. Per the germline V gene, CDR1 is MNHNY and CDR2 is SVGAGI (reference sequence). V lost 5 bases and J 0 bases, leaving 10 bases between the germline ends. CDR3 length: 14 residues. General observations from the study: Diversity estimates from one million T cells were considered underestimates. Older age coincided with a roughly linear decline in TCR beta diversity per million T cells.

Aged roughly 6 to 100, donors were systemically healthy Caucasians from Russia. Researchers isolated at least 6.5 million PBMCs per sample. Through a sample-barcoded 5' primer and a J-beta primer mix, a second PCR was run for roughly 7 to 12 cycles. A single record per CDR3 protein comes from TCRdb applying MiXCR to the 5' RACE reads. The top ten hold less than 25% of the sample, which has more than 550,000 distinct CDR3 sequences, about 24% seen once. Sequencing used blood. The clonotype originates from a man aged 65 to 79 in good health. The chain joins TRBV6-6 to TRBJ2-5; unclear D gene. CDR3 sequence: CASSRRLNQETQYF. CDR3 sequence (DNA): TGTGCCAGCAGTCGAAGGCTGAACCAAGAGACCCAGTACTTC.